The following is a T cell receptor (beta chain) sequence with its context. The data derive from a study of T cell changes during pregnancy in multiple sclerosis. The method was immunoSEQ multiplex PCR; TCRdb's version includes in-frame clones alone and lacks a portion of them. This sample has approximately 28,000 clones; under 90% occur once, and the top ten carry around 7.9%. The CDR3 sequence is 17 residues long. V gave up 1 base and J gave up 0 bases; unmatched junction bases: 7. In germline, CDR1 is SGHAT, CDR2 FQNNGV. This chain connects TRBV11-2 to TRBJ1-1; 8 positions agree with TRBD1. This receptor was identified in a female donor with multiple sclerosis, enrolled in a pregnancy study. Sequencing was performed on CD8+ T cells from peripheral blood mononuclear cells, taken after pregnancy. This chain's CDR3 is CASSLARQGLMNTEAFF. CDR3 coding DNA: TGTGCCAGCAGCTTAGCCCGACAGGGGCTGATGAACACTGAAGCTTTCTTT.